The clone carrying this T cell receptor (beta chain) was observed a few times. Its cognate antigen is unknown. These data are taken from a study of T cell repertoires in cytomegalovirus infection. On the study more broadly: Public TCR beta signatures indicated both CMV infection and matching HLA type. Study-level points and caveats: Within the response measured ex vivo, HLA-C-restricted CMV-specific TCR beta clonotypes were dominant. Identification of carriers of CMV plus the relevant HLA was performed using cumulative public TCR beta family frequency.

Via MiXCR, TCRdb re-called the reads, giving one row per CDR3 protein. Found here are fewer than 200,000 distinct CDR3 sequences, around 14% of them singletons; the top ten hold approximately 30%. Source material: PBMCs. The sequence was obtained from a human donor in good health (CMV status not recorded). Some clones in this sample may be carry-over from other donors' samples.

As DNA, the CDR3 is TGTGCCAGCAGCTCATCAGGGGCCGGGGAGACCCAGTACTTC. Translating gives CASSSSGAGETQYF. The chain recombines TRBV7-9 with TRBJ2-5; D might be TRBD1 (6 bases). CDR1 is SEHNR, CDR2 FQNEAQ, per germline (reference sequence). This CDR3 spans 14 amino acids. Trimming left V 4 bases short and J 5 bases short, with 14 bases between.